Each of the 4 T cell receptor beta chains below was sequenced from the same sample in a study of response to subunit inactivated influenza vaccine. From the RT-PCR reads, TCRdb called clonotypes with MiXCR, one entry per CDR3 protein. Seen here are 450,000 to 550,000 distinct CDR3 sequences, 25% observed once, and the top ten hold approximately 2%. The sample in question was CD4+ T cells sorted from PBMCs, obtained less than 6 days after vaccination. Receptor source: a man aged 50 to 59 who received an inactivated influenza vaccine.

The table lists this clonotype with a few counts. The chain joins TRBV20-1 to TRBJ2-5, with 10 positions matching TRBD2. V gave up 0 bases and J gave up 9 bases; unmatched junction bases: 28. The length of the CDR3 is 21 residues. CDR1 and CDR2 from the germline V gene are DFQATT and SNEGSKA (reference sequence). The CDR3 coding sequence is TGCAGTGCTAGAGATCTCTATGGGGTAGCGGGGGGCCCTAGGGTAGCGGGGCCCCAGTACTTC. It specifies CSARDLYGVAGGPRVAGPQYF.

This clonotype was found a few times. The rearrangement links TRBV12-3 or TRBV12-4 to TRBJ2-5; no reliable D call. The V end lost 5 bases, the J end lost 1 base, and 17 bases lay between the germline ends. There are 16 residues in the CDR3. The CDR3 protein is CASSLDRFQVQETQYF. The DNA for the CDR3 is TGTGCCAGCAGTCTGGACCGTTTCCAAGTCCAAGAGACCCAGTACTTC.

This clonotype was found many times. This chain uses TRBV29-1 with TRBJ2-7; D gene uncertain. From germline, CDR1 is SQVTM and CDR2 ANQGSEA. This CDR3 contains 15 residues. Trimming removed 2 bases from V and 1 base from J, with 15 bases in between. The CDR3 nucleotides read TGCAGCGTTGAAAGGGTAAGGGATAAGTCCTACGAGCAGTACTTC. It encodes CSVERVRDKSYEQYF.

J is TRBJ2-1 and V is TRBV4-1; 10 positions match TRBD2. This CDR3 is 15 amino acids long. V shed 6 bases and J 6 bases; nucleotides not matched to a gene: 8. Germline V gene lookup returns CDR1 MGHRA and CDR2 YSYEKL. CDR3 nucleotides: TGCGCCAGCAGTCCCGCAGCGGGAGGGATCAATGAGCAGTTCTTC. Amino acids: CASSPAAGGINEQFF.